This T cell receptor (beta chain) came from a study of T-cell memory formation after mild COVID-19. The study, taken as a whole, reports: Of the contracting clones, CD4+ ones lay mainly in CM and EM, and CD8+ ones in EMRA. Prior to infection, memory already included some responding clones, suggesting cross-reactive memory joined.

This CDR3 has 15 amino acids. V was trimmed by 2 bases and J by 7 bases, leaving 15 bases between them. TCRdb re-called the 5' RACE reads through MiXCR, storing one row per CDR3 protein. Of 400,000 to 500,000 distinct CDR3 sequences listed, 20% are singletons. This clonotype was detected only a few times. Antigen: not known. The rearrangement links TRBV23-1 to TRBJ2-1, with D possibly being TRBD1 or TRBD2 (5 bases each). TRBV23-1 is sorted into the ORF group, with uncertain function. The specimen sequenced was PBMCs or a T cell subset sorted from them (not recorded which). The sequence was collected from an adult woman who had mild COVID-19 (a few samples of this study predate the infection). Cell type and time point are not known. CDR3 in amino acids: CASSQRGQGKNEQFF. In nucleotides, the CDR3 is TGCGCCAGCAGTCAACGGGGCCAGGGCAAGAATGAGCAGTTCTTC.